The entry below describes one TCR beta chain. Its binding antigen is unknown. No quality values exist for individual bases; no much larger clone is one base distant. This specimen comes from a study of shared clonotypes between healthy human individuals (TCRdb year 2020). With respect to the entire study: A couple of women and a few men aged 18 to 49 years were included in the cohort. For each donor, CD4 naive and CD4 memory were each given three plates, CD8 naive was given two plates, and CD8 memory was given one plate. Leukapheresis yielded between about 0.94 and 8.9 billion PBMCs per donor. To estimate repertoire size and how much clonotype sharing occurs between individuals, the study deeply sequenced the blood TCR repertoires of about five healthy adults. Libraries were prepared and TCR repertoires were sequenced by different laboratories using diverse techniques, in order to increase sequencing depth and limit assay-specific biases. What the study reported, not specific to this receptor: Naive subsets generally had larger estimated clonotype richness than memory subsets. Sampling was restricted to blood, and TCR repertoires in tissue are likely to differ from TCR repertoires in blood. Compared with non-shared clonotypes, the clonotypes found in all four sorted-subset donors had higher generation probabilities. Incomplete sequencing was indicated by rarefaction of sorted-subset datasets, despite the large sequencing depth. About 5% of naive CD4, 3.5% of naive CD8, around 2.3% of memory CD4, and 0.4% of memory CD8 clonotypes were shared across a handful of donors. The small number of donors limited the genetic and exposure-history diversity represented. Based on pairwise subsampling, the degree of clonotype sharing among donors was expected to be affected by sequencing depth.

CD8 naive samples consisted of CD45RO-negative cells that were positively selected for CCR7, yielding a CD45RA+CCR7+ population without TemRA cells. The donors were healthy, HIV-negative adults who had no recently reported acute infections or vaccinations. All donors were Caucasian adults living in Nashville, Tennessee, USA. After blood collection by leukapheresis, PBMCs were isolated using Ficoll-Histopaque density gradient centrifugation and then cryopreserved in the vapor phase of liquid nitrogen. Analytical flow cytometry was used to check the purity and quantity of every magnetically sorted T cell population. Genomic DNA was isolated from each sorted fraction and quantified by UV absorbance on a Nanodrop 2000c. TCR CDR3 regions were amplified from genomic DNA by multiplex PCR using the deep immunoSEQ assay. For each cell subset, the extracted genomic DNA was distributed evenly across all wells of several immunoSEQ 96-well plates, and each plate served as one replicate. For sorted subsets, approximately 200 ng of genomic DNA, equivalent to 25,000 to 35,000 T cell genomes, went into each replicate PCR. Purified libraries were measured with a Qubit 3.0 fluorometer, size-checked on a Bioanalyzer 2100, and measured again with the KAPA Library Quantification kit. Every immunoSEQ 96-well plate was sequenced on a dedicated single-read 150-cycle Illumina NextSeq 550 flow cell. As for the authors' bioinformatics: Because the immunoSEQ output included only junctional sequences and no quality scores, the filtering could not be the same as the filtering used for full-length reads. Sequences were annotated with PyIR, a Python wrapper for IgBLAST v1.9, using IMGT germline references to assign V/J genes and CDR3. Reads with weak V/J assignments (E-value above 1e-6), missing CDR3, stop codons, out-of-frame junctions, or ambiguous translated residues were removed. V3J clonotypes were defined by identical inferred V gene, J gene, and CDR3 amino acid sequence. Percentage overlap between repertoires was computed as shared unique clonotypes divided by the size of the smaller repertoire. RTK rarefaction, the Chao1 estimator, and Recon v2.1 estimates of unobserved clonotypes were used to assess repertoire richness. Generation probabilities for all TCRbeta clonotypes obtained by the gDNA method from several donors were computed using OLGA. TCRdb stores this immuneACCESS table with in-frame sequences only. Part of the clones is absent; in the studies checked, under half of the shortfall reflects unresolved V genes, and no reason is known for the rest. The DNA gave D and trimming, while V, J and clone size come from that table. Within this sample are more than 2 million clones, with around 96% of them counted one time only. The ten most abundant clones make up roughly 1.1% of the sample.

The germline V gene supplies CDR1 SGDLS and CDR2 YYNGEE. V and J lose 4 bases and 8 bases, and a span of 16 bases separates them. The CDR3 runs 14 amino acids, cysteine and phenylalanine included. The CDR3 DNA has 42 bases and is translated from base 1. The V gene is TRBV9 and the J gene is TRBJ2-1; perhaps TRBD2 is the D gene, with 6 bases matching. Material: naive CD8+ T cells sorted from blood. This specimen's cell subset or site label, interpreted: CD45RA+CCR7+. The receptor was isolated from a man between 18 and 35 years old in good health. The DNA sequence follows: TGTGCCAGCAGCCCCCCGGGGGAAGTGGATGAGCAGTTCTTC. Translated, it gives CASSPPGEVDEQFF. Extended through the reference TRBV9 and TRBJ2-1 proteins, this CDR3 yields the full variable domain: DSGVTQTPKHLITATGQRVTLRCSPRSGDLSVYWYQQSLDQGLQFLIQYYNGEERAKGNILERFSAQQFPDLHSELNLSSLELGDSALYFCASSPPGEVDEQFFGPGTRLTVL.